Listed here are 18 T cell receptor beta chains from one sample, sequenced in a study of blood T cell repertoires in COVID-19. Here immunoSEQ multiplex PCR was the method, and the copy in TCRdb shows in-frame clones only, minus some. The sample carries nearly 350,000 clones, about four fifths recorded once. The material sequenced was peripheral blood. Receptor source: a man aged 25-45 years with active or convalescent COVID-19.

The chain joins TRBV18 to TRBJ1-1, with 7 bases fitting TRBD1. V trimming: 6 bases; J trimming: 0 bases; junction bases outside the gene matches: 7. CDR1 KGHSH and CDR2 LQKENI come from the germline V gene. The CDR3 totals 15 residues. The CDR3 sequence is CASSEGATLNTEAFF. In DNA, the CDR3 is TGTGCCAGCTCGGAGGGGGCCACCCTGAACACTGAAGCTTTCTTT.

The chain recombines TRBV5-1 with TRBJ2-3; 8 bases map to TRBD2. Losses at the gene ends were 0 bases for V and 5 bases for J; bases not matched to a gene: 11. This CDR3 has 17 residues. Per germline, CDR1 SGHRS and CDR2 YFSETQ. The CDR3 sequence: CASSLAPLAEGGDTQYF. The CDR3 nucleotides read TGCGCCAGCAGCTTGGCTCCACTAGCGGAGGGGGGAGATACGCAGTATTTT.

This chain connects TRBV25-1 to TRBJ2-7; D possibly corresponds to TRBD1 (6 bases). The CDR3 consists of 13 residues. Per the germline V gene, CDR1 is MGHDK and CDR2 is SYGVNS. Trimming removed 2 bases at V and 6 bases at J, with 11 bases between. Written as DNA, the CDR3 is TGTGCCAGCAGTGAAGCAGGGGTAGGCGAGCAGTACTTC. This encodes CASSEAGVGEQYF.

The rearrangement uses TRBV24-1 and TRBJ1-1; D uncertain. CDR3 size: 14 residues. Trimming shortened V by 6 bases and J by 4 bases, and 14 bases separated the two germline ends. The germline CDR1 and CDR2 sequences are KGHDR and SFDVKD. This CDR3 is CATSRGGFGTEAFF. CDR3 in DNA: TGTGCCACCAGTCGAGGAGGGTTCGGCACTGAAGCTTTCTTT.

V and J are TRBV28 and TRBJ2-3; no clear D. V was shortened by 1 base and J by 4 bases, with 6 bases between the two germline ends. CDR1 and CDR2 from the germline V gene are MDHEN and SYDVKM. The CDR3 is 13 residues long. CDR3 sequence reads: CASSLFEADTQYF. CDR3 sequence (DNA): TGTGCCAGCAGTTTATTCGAGGCAGATACGCAGTATTTT.

The sample holds a few counts of this clone. The chain uses TRBV6-5 and TRBJ1-2; 9 bases are a match to TRBD1. Germline CDR1 and CDR2: MNHEY and SVGAGI. J lost 4 bases, V lost 4 bases, and 7 bases had no gene match. The CDR3 length is 15 residues. In DNA, the CDR3 is TGTGCCAGCAGTTCCCACACAGGGGGCCCCTATGGCTACACCTTC. Its protein is CASSSHTGGPYGYTF.

The chain employs TRBV5-6 and TRBJ2-5; 9 positions agree with TRBD1. V lost 4 bases, J lost 5 bases, and 12 bases stayed unmatched. This CDR3 is 16 amino acids long. Germline V lookup: CDR1 SGHDT, CDR2 YYEEEE. The CDR3 loop reads CASSPGQGSGLETQYF. The CDR3 DNA sequence: TGTGCCAGCAGCCCAGGACAGGGGAGCGGGTTGGAGACCCAGTACTTC.

This clone has only a few counts. The chain has TRBV14 and TRBJ1-5; 8 bases fit TRBD1. Germline V CDR1 and CDR2: SGHDN, FVKESK. V lost 2 bases, J lost 5 bases, and 8 bases stayed unmatched. This CDR3 is 16 amino acids long. CDR3 sequence (DNA): TGTGCCAGCAGCCAAAGGACAGGGAACAACCATCAGCCCCAGCATTTT. Its protein is CASSQRTGNNHQPQHF.

The chain combines TRBV9 with TRBJ2-2; D is uncertain. Germline CDR1 SGDLS, CDR2 YYNGEE. The CDR3 runs to 14 residues. V shed 4 bases and J shed 0 bases, with 7 bases lying between them. CDR3: CASSPPTNTGELFF. The CDR3 bases are TGTGCCAGCAGCCCCCCCACGAACACCGGGGAGCTGTTTTTT.

The V gene is TRBV21-1, the J gene TRBJ2-5; the table gives TRBD2 as D, unverified against the DNA. TRBV21-1 is a pseudogene locus. The CDR3 length is 19 residues. CDR3 sequence (DNA): TGTGCCAGCAGCTTCCCGGGCCTAGCGGGAAGCCATCCTCCGGAGACCCAGTACTTC. This encodes CASSFPGLAGSHPPETQYF.

This chain links TRBV5-1 with TRBJ1-1, with 9 nucleotides matching TRBD1. In germline, CDR1 is SGHRS, CDR2 YFSETQ. V dropped 0 bases and J dropped 5; count of bases not matched to a gene: 11. The CDR3 extends over 17 amino acids. The CDR3 spells CASSLGYRGRGRTEAFF. The CDR3 region has the DNA TGCGCCAGCAGCTTGGGGTACAGGGGGCGCGGGAGGACTGAAGCTTTCTTT.

The chain links TRBV19 to TRBJ1-5; 7 bases align to TRBD1. CDR3 length equals 16 residues. The germline gives CDR1 LNHDA, CDR2 SQIVND (reference sequence). J was trimmed by 5 bases and V by 1 base; bases with no gene match: 8. CDR3 in amino acids: CASSIAAEQGDQPQHF. The CDR3 DNA reads as TGTGCCAGTAGTATAGCCGCTGAGCAGGGGGATCAGCCCCAGCATTTT.

This sequence joins TRBV9 and TRBJ2-7, with 9 bases that match TRBD1. The CDR3 contains 15 residues. Trimming removed 0 bases from V and 5 bases from J; junction bases left unmatched: 6. The germline CDR1 and CDR2 sequences are SGDLS and YYNGEE. The chain's CDR3 is CASSVGVDRGHEQYF. Written as DNA, the CDR3 is TGTGCCAGCAGCGTAGGCGTGGACAGGGGCCACGAGCAGTACTTC.

The chain is built from TRBV6-2 or TRBV6-3 and TRBJ2-7; 7 bases agree with TRBD2. The ends lost 0 bases at V and 12 bases at J; junction bases unmatched: 8. This CDR3 region has 13 residues. The V gene's germline CDR1 is MNHEY and CDR2 SVGEGT. The CDR3 protein is CASSYSGLAERYF. The CDR3 region has the DNA TGTGCCAGCAGTTACTCGGGGCTAGCGGAACGGTACTTC.

The chain recombines TRBV27 with TRBJ2-7; tentative D call: TRBD2 (5 bases). The CDR3 sequence is 14 residues long. The V and J ends lost 3 bases and 4 bases respectively, with 13 bases between them. Germline-derived CDR1 and CDR2 are MNHEY and SMNVEV (reference sequence). The CDR3, as DNA: TGTGCCAGCAGTTTGGTGGGAGCCGTTTACGAGCAGTACTTC. It translates to CASSLVGAVYEQYF.

This chain joins TRBV6-1 and TRBJ1-6, with no clear D. The V end lost 2 bases, the J end lost 0 bases, and 14 bases lay between the germline ends. The CDR3 length is 18 residues. Germline-derived CDR1 and CDR2 are MNHNS and SASEGT. CDR3 DNA sequence: TGTGCCAGCAGTGAACGGGTCGCGGTGGGCTCCTATAATTCACCCCTCCACTTT. Translated, it gives CASSERVAVGSYNSPLHF.

This chain connects TRBV19 to TRBJ2-1; D is possibly TRBD1 (5 bases). From germline, CDR1 is LNHDA and CDR2 SQIVND (reference sequence). Between the trimmed V and J ends, which lost 2 bases and 2 bases, there was a span of 10 bases. CDR3 size: 15 residues. CDR3 in DNA: TGTGCCAGTAGTATAATCCAGGGTCCCTACAATGAGCAGTTCTTC. This encodes CASSIIQGPYNEQFF. The whole variable domain, filled in from reference TRBV19 and TRBJ2-1, reads DGGITQSPKYLFRKEGQNVTLSCEQNLNHDAMYWYRQDPGQGLRLIYYSQIVNDFQKGDIAEGYSVSREKKESFPLTVTSAQKNPTAFYLCASSIIQGPYNEQFFGPGTRLTVL.

The chain links TRBV6-5 to TRBJ2-5; tentative D call: TRBD2 (6 bases). The V end lost 4 bases, the J end lost 4 bases, and 16 bases lay between the germline ends. The CDR3 runs 15 residues. CDR1 and CDR2 from the germline V gene are MNHEY and SVGAGI. CDR3 protein: CASSSTPTRRETQYF. The CDR3 DNA is TGTGCCAGCAGTTCTACCCCGACTAGGAGAGAGACCCAGTACTTC.